The 3 T cell receptor beta chains listed next were all sequenced from one sample in a study of cytomegalovirus exposure and HLA in healthy donors. 13 Jbeta primers and 60 Vbeta primers were used for the PCR. Repertoires were generated with immunoSEQ multiplex PCR, while TCRdb's copy carries only in-frame clones and drops some. The sample includes about 96,000 clones, approximately 75% of them seen just once. The specimen was PBMCs. These receptors were obtained from a female donor in good health and CMV-seropositive.

The chain recombines TRBV25-1 with TRBJ1-1; D is unresolved. In germline, CDR1 is MGHDK, CDR2 SYGVNS. V dropped 4 bases and J dropped 0 bases, with 6 bases sitting between them. This CDR3 has 13 amino acids. CDR3 nucleotides: TGTGCCAGCAGTGTACAGATGAACACTGAAGCTTTCTTT. Protein product: CASSVQMNTEAFF. Full variable domain (missing parts from reference TRBV25-1 and TRBJ1-1): EADIYQTPRYLVIGTGKKITLECSQTMGHDKMYWYQQDPGMELHLIHYSYGVNSTEKGDLSSESTVSRIRTEHFPLTLESARPSHTSQYLCASSVQMNTEAFFGQGTRLTVV.

Concerning this clone itself: The same CDR3 also results from other DNA sequences found in this sample. The chain recombines TRBV4-1 with TRBJ2-7, with 13 bases identical to TRBD2. V shed 3 bases, J shed 1 base, and the junction held 0 bases outside the gene matches. CDR1 MGHRA and CDR2 YSYEKL come from the germline V gene. This CDR3 spans 15 amino acids. The CDR3: CASSQGLAGSYEQYF. CDR3 bases: TGCGCCAGCAGCCAGGGACTAGCGGGATCCTACGAGCAGTACTTC.

The genes are TRBV30 and TRBJ2-7; no clear D gene. The V and J ends lost 7 bases and 0 bases respectively, with 10 bases between them. Germline CDR1 is GTSNPN and CDR2 is SVGIG (reference sequence). The CDR3 loop spans 12 amino acids. CDR3 region: CAFQAFSYEQYF. DNA for the CDR3: TGTGCCTTTCAGGCTTTCTCCTACGAGCAGTACTTC.